The 5 T cell receptor beta chains given below trace back to one sample, sequenced in a study of blood T cells in healthy people across ages. A second PCR of roughly 7 to 11 cycles used a sample-barcoded 5' primer and a J-beta primer mix. TCRdb fed the 5' RACE reads into MiXCR, producing one record per CDR3 protein. Of around 990,000 distinct CDR3 sequences in the sample, about two fifths are singletons; the top ten hold approximately 14%. Sequenced material: blood. These receptors originate from a man between 18 and 35 years old in good health.

Turning to this clonotype: One junction end disagrees with the germline gene, perhaps due to a read error. In DNA form, the CDR3 reads TGTGCTAGCAGCTTCGGGGGACCTACCACAGATACGCAGTATTTT. This translates into CASSFGGPTTDTQYF. The chain employs TRBV11-2 and TRBJ2-3; possible D gene TRBD2, 6 bases. CDR1 and CDR2 (germline): SGHAT, FQNNGV. The CDR3 totals 15 residues.

This clonotype came up a few times. The J gene is TRBJ2-3, the V gene TRBV12-5; perhaps TRBD2 as D (6 bases). Germline CDR1 reads LGHNT; CDR2 reads FRNRAP. Trimming took 5 bases from V and 0 from J, leaving 12 bases between them. The CDR3 has 15 amino acids. CDR3 sequence reads: CASGPGTSSTDTQYF. The CDR3 nucleotides read TGTGCTAGTGGTCCCGGGACTTCCAGCACAGATACGCAGTATTTT.

This clonotype occurred a few times. CDR3 sequence reads: CASSLDKEDRFDGYTF. The CDR3 DNA reads as TGTGCCAGCAGCTTAGATAAGGAGGACAGGTTCGATGGCTACACCTTC. This rearrangement joins TRBV11-1 to TRBJ1-2, with 7 bases identical to TRBD1. Trimming cost V 1 base and J 6 bases; bases outside gene matches: 11. This CDR3 spans 16 amino acids. Germline CDR1 SGHAT, CDR2 FQDESV (reference sequence).

This clonotype was counted at least ten times. The chain employs TRBV6-5 and TRBJ2-3, with a weak D call TRBD1 (6 bases). This CDR3 has 13 amino acids. V lost 2 bases and J 6 bases, leaving 9 bases between the germline ends. The germline V gene encodes CDR1 MNHEY and CDR2 SVGAGI. CDR3 protein: CASSYGGADTQYF. The CDR3 DNA follows: TGTGCCAGCAGTTACGGGGGCGCGGATACGCAGTATTTT.

V is TRBV27 and J is TRBJ2-2, with D possibly matching TRBD1 (6 bases). CDR1 and CDR2 from the germline V gene are MNHEY and SMNVEV (reference sequence). This CDR3 region has 17 residues. V dropped 0 bases and J dropped 3 bases, with 14 bases sitting between them. The CDR3 here is CASSLSYGGADTGELFF. CDR3 DNA: TGTGCCAGCAGTTTATCGTATGGGGGCGCGGACACCGGGGAGCTGTTTTTT.